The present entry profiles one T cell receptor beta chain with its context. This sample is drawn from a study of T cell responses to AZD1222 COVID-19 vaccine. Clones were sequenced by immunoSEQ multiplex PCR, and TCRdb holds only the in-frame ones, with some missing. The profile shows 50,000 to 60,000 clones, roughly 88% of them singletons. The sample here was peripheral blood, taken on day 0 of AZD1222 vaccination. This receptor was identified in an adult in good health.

CDR3 sequence reads: CASSTGLAGVNEQFF. The CDR3 DNA is TGTGCCAGCTCGACGGGCCTAGCGGGAGTAAATGAGCAGTTCTTC. V gene TRBV6-4 combines with J gene TRBJ2-1, with 10 bases lining up with TRBD2. This CDR3 region has 15 residues. Trimming removed 8 bases from V and 7 bases from J; junction bases left unmatched: 11. Germline assignment: CDR1 MRHNA and CDR2 SNTAGT.